Reported below is one T cell receptor (beta chain). Looked up from germline, CDR1 is SGHDT and CDR2 is YYEEEE. The CDR3 is 14 amino acids. The V end was cut by 0 bases, the J end by 6 bases, with 10 bases between. The data were produced by immunoSEQ multiplex PCR, yet TCRdb's version contains in-frame clones alone and is incomplete. Here the sample spans 300,000 to 450,000 clones, around 87% being singletons. This sample is drawn from a study of blood T cell repertoires in COVID-19. Turning to the study itself: Collection of acute and convalescent COVID-19 samples took place in the United States, Italy and Spain.

Patients at the Seattle site were enrolled during active infection and followed longitudinally. The specimen was peripheral blood. The TCR was taken from a woman aged 55-69 years with COVID-19, enrolled during active disease. The rearrangement uses TRBV5-6 and TRBJ2-1; no clear D. The CDR3 nucleotides are TGTGCCAGCAGCTTGGTAACCTTCGGCAATGAGCAGTTCTTC. It specifies CASSLVTFGNEQFF. Based on the CDR3 plus reference TRBV5-6 and TRBJ2-1, the full variable domain is DAGVTQSPTHLIKTRGQQVTLRCSPKSGHDTVSWYQQALGQGPQFIFQYYEEEERQRGNFPDRFSGHQFPNYSSELNVNALLLGDSALYLCASSLVTFGNEQFFGPGTRLTVL.